The rows below give T cell receptor beta chains drawn from one sample of a study of Ad26.COV2.S vaccination and SARS-CoV-2 variants. The repertoire was sequenced with immunoSEQ multiplex PCR; TCRdb's copy has only in-frame clones and lacks some. Of some 370,000 clones in the sample, about four fifths were seen once. The specimen comprised peripheral blood, sampled in a trial of Ad26.COV2.S vaccine versus placebo. These receptors were collected from a person between 18 and 60 years old who received the Ad26.COV2.S COVID-19 vaccine or a placebo. CDR3s include the opening cysteine and the closing phenylalanine or tryptophan. A D gene is named only where the DNA matches it firmly. Expanded clones get a size class; other rows say once, few or many, or leave the size out.

>TRBV13|.|TRBJ2-1|.
CASSTNGGKLLINEQFF
TGTGCCAGCAGCACCAACGGCGGAAAGCTGCTAATCAATGAGCAGTTCTTC
>TRBV18|.|TRBJ2-1|.
CASSPRGVTDNEQFF
TGTGCCAGCTCACCAAGGGGGGTTACCGACAATGAGCAGTTCTTC
>TRBV3-1/TRBV3-2|few|TRBJ2-5|.
CASSQTWTQKETQYF
TGTGCCAGCAGCCAAACCTGGACACAGAAAGAGACCCAGTACTTC
>TRBV18|once|TRBJ1-1|.
CASSPAQNTEAFF
TGTGCCAGCTCACCAGCGCAGAACACTGAAGCTTTCTTT
>TRBV7-2|many|TRBJ1-1|TRBD1
CASSASSGTGSTEAFF
TGTGCCAGCAGCGCGTCATCCGGGACAGGGTCCACTGAAGCTTTCTTT
>TRBV5-1|.|TRBJ2-1|TRBD2
CASSSLAGGYNEQFF
TGCGCCAGCAGCTCGCTGGCGGGGGGTTACAATGAGCAGTTCTTC
>TRBV4-1|.|TRBJ2-3|.
CASSQVGGTDTQYF
TGCGCCAGCAGCCAAGTGGGGGGAACAGATACGCAGTATTTT
>TRBV27|once|TRBJ2-1|TRBD1
CASSSWTGRNEQFF
TGTGCCAGCAGTTCTTGGACAGGGCGTAATGAGCAGTTCTTC
>TRBV4-3|.|TRBJ2-1|.
CASSSGNSYNEQFF
TGCGCCAGCAGCTCGGGTAACTCCTACAATGAGCAGTTCTTC
>TRBV10-3|.|TRBJ1-1|.
CAISDRTEPEAFF
TGTGCCATCAGTGACAGGACAGAACCTGAAGCTTTCTTT
>TRBV7-2|.|TRBJ2-7|.
CASSSSGGPYYEQYF
TGTGCCAGCAGCTCGTCGGGGGGCCCCTACTACGAGCAGTACTTC
>TRBV5-6|few|TRBJ1-1|.
CASSLRGLEAFF
TGTGCCAGCAGCTTGCGAGGGCTAGAAGCTTTCTTT
>TRBV4-1|once|TRBJ2-3|.
CASSQGPGADTQYF
TGCGCCAGCAGCCAAGGTCCGGGCGCAGATACGCAGTATTTT
>TRBV6-2/TRBV6-3|once|TRBJ2-2|TRBD2
CASSFSGKLFF
TGTGCCAGCAGTTTTAGCGGGAAGCTGTTTTTT
>TRBV5-6|.|TRBJ1-1|.
CASSLLSQMNTEAFF
TGTGCCAGCAGCTTATTAAGTCAAATGAACACTGAAGCTTTCTTT
>TRBV4-2|.|TRBJ1-1|.
CASSREDSHTEAFF
TGTGCCAGCAGCCGAGAGGACAGTCACACTGAAGCTTTCTTT
>TRBV12-3/TRBV12-4|few|TRBJ2-7|.
CASRQENTYEQYF
TGTGCCAGCAGACAGGAAAATACCTACGAGCAGTACTTC
>TRBV6-5|.|TRBJ2-7|.
CASRIQRGGPYEQYF
TGTGCCAGCAGGATTCAGCGCGGGGGCCCTTACGAGCAGTACTTC
>TRBV12-5|.|TRBJ2-1|.
CASGLVPYNEQFF
TGTGCTAGTGGTTTGGTCCCGTACAATGAGCAGTTCTTC
>TRBV18|.|TRBJ1-2|.
CASSPQWGRANYGYTF
TGTGCCAGCTCACCCCAATGGGGCCGAGCTAACTATGGCTACACCTTC
>TRBV5-4|.|TRBJ2-1|.
CASSLPGPGRDEQFF
TGTGCCAGCAGCTTACCGGGACCGGGGAGAGATGAGCAGTTCTTC
>TRBV28|.|TRBJ2-7|.
CASSPQGRRQYF
TGTGCCAGCAGTCCACAGGGAAGGAGGCAGTACTTC
>TRBV4-2|.|TRBJ2-7|.
CASSQEGARRNEQYF
TGTGCCAGCAGCCAAGAAGGGGCGCGAAGGAACGAGCAGTACTTC
>TRBV3-1/TRBV3-2|.|TRBJ2-1|.
CASSQGNPEQFF
TGTGCCAGCAGCCAAGGTAATCCTGAGCAGTTCTTC
>TRBV10-3|.|TRBJ1-4|TRBD1
CAISERGTGLNEKLFF
TGTGCCATCAGTGAGCGGGGGACAGGTCTTAATGAAAAACTGTTTTTT
>TRBV5-1|.|TRBJ1-2|TRBD1
CASSPDDRAPGYTF
TGCGCCAGCAGCCCGGATGACAGGGCTCCCGGCTACACCTTC
>TRBV5-1|.|TRBJ1-2|.
CASSLEGIGGDGYTF
TGCGCCAGCAGCTTGGAGGGGATCGGGGGAGATGGCTACACCTTC
>TRBV7-9|many|TRBJ2-3|TRBD2
CASSLTSGTDTQYF
TGTGCCAGCAGCCTCACTAGCGGGACGGATACGCAGTATTTT
>TRBV7-9|.|TRBJ1-2|TRBD1
CASSSTGDGYTF
TGTGCCAGCAGCTCAACAGGGGATGGCTACACCTTC
>TRBV10-3|.|TRBJ2-5|.
CAIRGDSTWETQYF
TGTGCCATCAGGGGGGACTCTACCTGGGAGACCCAGTACTTC
>TRBV3-1/TRBV3-2|.|TRBJ1-5|.
CASSQGTVPGQPQHF
TGTGCCAGCAGCCAGGGGACGGTTCCCGGGCAGCCCCAGCATTTT
>TRBV27|few|TRBJ1-6|TRBD1
CASSLEGANSPLHF
TGTGCCAGCAGTTTAGAGGGGGCTAATTCACCCCTCCACTTT
>TRBV10-3|.|TRBJ2-7|.
CAIRGGQTFSEQYF
TGTGCCATCAGGGGAGGACAAACGTTCTCCGAGCAGTACTTC
>TRBV5-1|.|TRBJ1-1|.
CASSPRDGSNTEAFF
TGCGCCAGCAGCCCCCGAGACGGTTCGAACACTGAAGCTTTCTTT
>TRBV19|.|TRBJ1-1|.
CASSMGLRITEAFF
TGTGCCAGTAGTATGGGTCTTAGGATCACTGAAGCTTTCTTT
>TRBV20-1|.|TRBJ1-2|.
CSASSSFQYYGYTF
TGCAGTGCTAGTTCGAGCTTCCAGTACTATGGCTACACCTTC
>TRBV19|once|TRBJ1-1|.
CASSITRRKSEAFF
TGTGCCAGTAGTATAACGCGTAGGAAGAGTGAAGCTTTCTTT
>TRBV27|.|TRBJ2-4|TRBD1
CASSTNRGQENIQYF
TGTGCCAGCAGTACGAACAGGGGGCAGGAAAACATTCAGTACTTC
>TRBV5-4|.|TRBJ1-1|TRBD1
CASSPRTGEETEAFF
TGTGCCAGCAGCCCCCGGACAGGGGAGGAAACTGAAGCTTTCTTT
>TRBV9|.|TRBJ1-2|TRBD1
CASSVEPQGATSGYTF
TGTGCCAGCAGCGTAGAGCCACAGGGGGCGACCTCTGGCTACACCTTC
>TRBV18|.|TRBJ1-1|TRBD1
CASYLLTGGTEAFF
TGTGCCAGCTACCTGTTGACAGGGGGCACTGAAGCTTTCTTT
>TRBV5-4|.|TRBJ1-2|TRBD1
CASRRQGTNYGYTF
TGTGCCAGCAGACGACAGGGGACTAACTATGGCTACACCTTC
>TRBV19|.|TRBJ2-3|.
CASSAPGTGLTDTQYF
TGTGCCAGTAGTGCGCCCGGGACGGGCCTCACAGATACGCAGTATTTT
>TRBV4-1|.|TRBJ1-2|TRBD1
CASSHGQGGYGYTF
TGCGCCAGCAGCCATGGACAGGGGGGGTATGGCTACACCTTC
>TRBV18|.|TRBJ2-3|TRBD1
CASSPQGQGGTDTQYF
TGTGCCAGCTCACCCCAAGGACAGGGGGGCACAGATACGCAGTATTTT
>TRBV9|.|TRBJ2-7|TRBD2
CASSATSGGAQEQYF
TGTGCCAGCAGCGCCACTAGCGGGGGGGCCCAGGAGCAGTACTTC
>TRBV27|.|TRBJ1-5|TRBD1
CASSPRTGSGNQPQHF
TGTGCCAGCAGTCCTCGGACAGGGAGTGGCAATCAGCCCCAGCATTTT
>TRBV2|.|TRBJ1-2|.
CASSGTNNYGYTF
TGTGCCAGCAGTGGGACAAATAACTATGGCTACACCTTC
>TRBV6-5|.|TRBJ1-6|.
CASMINRAQHTLHF
TGTGCCAGCATGATTAACCGGGCTCAACATACCCTCCACTTT
>TRBV9|.|TRBJ2-5|TRBD1
CASSAGTGQETQYF
TGTGCCAGCAGCGCCGGGACAGGCCAAGAGACCCAGTACTTC
>TRBV6-2/TRBV6-3|.|TRBJ2-6|.
CASSRGSGANVLTF
TGTGCCAGCAGCAGGGGTTCTGGGGCCAACGTCCTGACTTTC
>TRBV6-5|.|TRBJ1-4|.
CASRLTDTNEKLFF
TGTGCCAGCAGACTCACGGACACTAATGAAAAACTGTTTTTT
>TRBV7-9|.|TRBJ2-3|TRBD2
CASSFGTSGRIDTQYF
TGTGCCAGCAGCTTCGGGACTAGCGGGAGAATAGATACGCAGTATTTT